Each of the 31 T cell receptor beta chains below was sequenced from the same sample in a study of T cells after yellow fever vaccination. MiXCR, run by TCRdb on the 5' RACE reads, gives a single entry per CDR3 protein. The sample yields about 350,000 distinct CDR3 sequences, roughly 7.5% seen once. Sequencing was performed on PBMCs, taken approximately 47 days after the first yellow fever vaccination. The receptors shown here come from a man between 18 and 29 years old who received the YFV17D yellow fever vaccine.

This clonotype showed up just a few times. V and J are TRBV19 and TRBJ1-2; no reliable D call. Trimming left V 4 bases short and J 4 bases short, with 7 bases between. This CDR3 comprises 12 residues. Germline values: CDR1 LNHDA, CDR2 SQIVND (reference sequence). CDR3 region: CASSTSFYGYTF. CDR3 bases: TGTGCCAGTAGTACCAGCTTCTATGGCTACACCTTC.

The J gene is TRBJ2-2, the V gene TRBV20-1; possible D gene TRBD1, 5 bases. V was trimmed by 3 bases and J by 2 bases, leaving 10 bases between them. The germline CDR1 and CDR2 sequences are DFQATT and SNEGSKA (reference sequence). This CDR3 contains 14 residues. CDR3 DNA sequence: TGCAGTGCTAGCTCAGGGTCCAACACCGGGGAGCTGTTTTTT. Its protein product is CSASSGSNTGELFF.

V is TRBV20-1 and J is TRBJ1-5, with TRBD1 as a possible D gene (6 bases). Germline V gene data show CDR1 as DFQATT and CDR2 as SNEGSKA (reference sequence). CDR3 length: 13 amino acids. V shed 7 bases and J shed 6 bases, with 16 bases lying between them. In DNA, the CDR3 is TGCAGTGTGGGGGCGAGGTTAGGTCAGCCCCAGCATTTT. Encoded protein: CSVGARLGQPQHF.

The gene calls are TRBV6-6 and TRBJ2-3, with a possible D match to TRBD2 (6 bases). Germline V gene sequence: CDR1 MNHNY, CDR2 SVGAGI (reference sequence). The V end lost 6 bases, the J end lost 8 bases, and 12 bases lay between the germline ends. The CDR3 spans 12 residues. The CDR3 DNA reads as TGTGCCAGCAGCCCCCGGGGGAGTACGCAGTATTTT. This codes for CASSPRGSTQYF.

This clonotype came up a few times. The rearrangement joins TRBV7-2 to TRBJ2-2; 7 nucleotides line up with TRBD2. Germline V gives CDR1 SGHTA, CDR2 FQGNSA. The CDR3 runs 14 residues. After removal of 1 base from V and 9 bases from J, the junction contained 5 bases not matched to a gene. The chain's CDR3 is CASSLGAGRRELFF. The CDR3 nucleotides are TGTGCCAGCAGCTTAGGAGCGGGGCGCCGGGAGCTGTTTTTT.

The table lists this clonotype with a few counts. The CDR3 spells CSARRQNRNYGYTF. For the CDR3, the DNA is TGCAGTGCTAGACGACAAAATCGGAACTATGGCTACACCTTC. This chain uses TRBV20-1 with TRBJ1-2; no clear D gene. V lost 2 bases and J 2 bases, leaving 12 bases between the germline ends. The germline CDR1 and CDR2 sequences are DFQATT and SNEGSKA (reference sequence). The CDR3 length is 14 residues.

V is TRBV5-1 and J is TRBJ1-4; no definite D call. Deletions cut 0 bases from V and 7 bases from J, with 13 bases between. CDR3 length: 15 residues. Germline V lookup: CDR1 SGHRS, CDR2 YFSETQ. CDR3 bases: TGCGCCAGCAGCTTGGCACCGGTAGGCGTTGAAAAACTGTTTTTT. This translates into CASSLAPVGVEKLFF.

The chain uses TRBV6-5 and TRBJ1-2; no firm D call. CDR3 length: 12 amino acids. Germline V gives CDR1 MNHEY, CDR2 SVGAGI. The V gene lost 5 bases and the J gene lost 7 bases, with 11 bases spanning the gap. The CDR3 loop is CASSPSGGGYTF. In DNA, the CDR3 is TGTGCCAGCAGTCCATCGGGAGGTGGCTACACCTTC.

In its sample, this clonotype was seen a few times. For the CDR3, the DNA is TGTGCCAGCAGCTTAGGTCAGACTAGCGGGGTGGGAGAGACCCAGTACTTC. As protein: CASSLGQTSGVGETQYF. This sequence joins TRBV11-2 and TRBJ2-5, with 11 nucleotides matching TRBD2. The V segment lost 1 base and the J segment 4 bases; nucleotides outside the gene matches: 8. The CDR3 is 17 amino acids. Germline V lookup: CDR1 SGHAT, CDR2 FQNNGV.

This clonotype was found many times. The V and J genes are TRBV7-2 and TRBJ2-7; D remains ambiguous. Per the germline V gene, CDR1 is SGHTA and CDR2 is FQGNSA. The CDR3 covers 15 residues. Between the trimmed V and J ends, which lost 1 base and 2 bases, there was a span of 12 bases. Here the CDR3 reads CASSLGLGSAYEQYF. The DNA for the CDR3 is TGTGCCAGCAGCTTAGGTCTCGGCAGTGCCTACGAGCAGTACTTC.

This clonotype showed up many times. The J gene is TRBJ2-7, the V gene TRBV4-2; TRBD2 agrees at 13 bases. Germline CDR1 reads LGHNA; CDR2 reads YNFKEQ. The CDR3 totals 15 residues. V lost 3 bases and J lost 4; bases outside the gene matches: 3. CDR3 sequence (DNA): TGTGCCAGCAGCCAGGAGACTAGCGGGGGGTACGAGCAGTACTTC. This translates into CASSQETSGGYEQYF.

This chain links TRBV30 with TRBJ2-5; perhaps TRBD1 as D (5 bases). This CDR3 comprises 13 residues. V lost 5 bases and J 5 bases, leaving 15 bases between the germline ends. Germline CDR1 GTSNPN, CDR2 SVGIG (reference sequence). The CDR3 DNA reads TGTGCCTGGGCGCAGGGAAATGGGGAGACCCAGTACTTC. It translates to CAWAQGNGETQYF.

This chain uses TRBV7-8 with TRBJ2-7; D possibly corresponds to TRBD1 (6 bases). The V gene lost 3 bases and the J gene lost 0 bases, with 15 bases spanning the gap. This CDR3 spans 16 amino acids. Germline-derived CDR1 and CDR2 are SGHVS and FQNEAQ. In DNA form, the CDR3 reads TGTGCCAGCAGCTTGTTATCAGGGGCCAGCTCCTACGAGCAGTACTTC. Its protein product is CASSLLSGASSYEQYF.

This clonotype was recorded a few times. The J gene is TRBJ2-2, the V gene TRBV5-1; D tentatively reads TRBD1 or TRBD2 (5 bases each). Germline CDR1 is SGHRS and CDR2 is YFSETQ. The CDR3 extends over 15 amino acids. Trimming removed 3 bases at V and 6 bases at J, with 15 bases between. The CDR3 nucleotides are TGCGCCAGCAGCTGGGGGATGGCGGCCTCCGGGGAGCTGTTTTTT. Amino acid sequence: CASSWGMAASGELFF.

The gene calls are TRBV6-2 or TRBV6-3 and TRBJ1-5; TRBD1 might be the D (6 bases). The CDR3 extends over 14 amino acids. The germline V and J ends were trimmed by 6 bases and 4 bases, with 13 bases remaining between them. Germline V gene data show CDR1 as MNHEY and CDR2 as SVGEGT. The CDR3 region has the DNA TGTGCCAGCAGGCCTTGGGACATTAATCAGCCCCAGCATTTT. Amino acids: CASRPWDINQPQHF.

The V and J genes are TRBV6-2 or TRBV6-3 and TRBJ2-2, with D perhaps matching TRBD2 (6 bases). The V end lost 7 bases, the J end lost 4 bases, and 13 bases lay between the germline ends. CDR3 length: 14 residues. Germline V gene lookup returns CDR1 MNHEY and CDR2 SVGEGT. CDR3 nucleotide sequence: TGTGCCAGCACCAACGGAGGGGTCACCGGGGAGCTGTTTTTT. Encoded protein: CASTNGGVTGELFF.

This chain links TRBV7-2 with TRBJ1-6, with unresolved D. CDR1 and CDR2 from the germline V gene are SGHTA and FQGNSA. V was pared by 5 bases and J by 14 bases, with 19 bases between. The CDR3 extends over 14 amino acids. The CDR3, as DNA: TGTGCCAGCAGCGTCGACGGCAGAGGGTCGTCCCTCCACTTT. Its translation: CASSVDGRGSSLHF.

The chain employs TRBV6-2 or TRBV6-3 and TRBJ1-1, with D possibly TRBD1 on 5 matching bases. CDR1 is MNHEY, CDR2 SVGEGT, per germline. This CDR3 has 16 residues. The V end lost 8 bases, the J end lost 4 bases, and 23 bases lay between the germline ends. CDR3 protein: CASYRPLGGVSTEAFF. The CDR3 coding sequence is TGTGCCAGCTATAGACCCCTCGGGGGGGTCAGCACTGAAGCTTTCTTT.

This chain links TRBV6-1 with TRBJ2-2; 12 bases are shared with TRBD1. The germline gives CDR1 MNHNS, CDR2 SASEGT. The CDR3 has 18 residues. Trimming took 4 bases from V and 7 from J; bases not matched to a gene: 13. The CDR3, as DNA: TGTGCCAGCAGTGTTCTTCCAGACGGGACAGGGGGCATCGGGGAGCTGTTTTTT. Protein product: CASSVLPDGTGGIGELFF.

The CDR3 DNA reads TGTGCCACCAGTGACCTCAGGGGAGCCAGCACAGATACGCAGTATTTT. Encoded protein: CATSDLRGASTDTQYF. J is TRBJ2-3 and V is TRBV24-1, with D possibly being TRBD1 (6 bases). V was pared by 4 bases and J by 0 bases, with 13 bases between. CDR3 size: 16 residues. Germline V CDR1 and CDR2: KGHDR, SFDVKD.

This clonotype was seen only a few times. This chain links TRBV11-2 with TRBJ1-1; 11 bases match TRBD1. The length of the CDR3 is 17 residues. Germline assignment: CDR1 SGHAT and CDR2 FQNNGV. V lost 0 bases to trimming and J lost 5 bases; unmatched junction nucleotides: 8. The CDR3 bases are TGTGCCAGCAGCTTAGATCTGGGGACAGGGGGGTGGACTGAAGCTTTCTTT. Translated: CASSLDLGTGGWTEAFF.

The rearrangement uses TRBV12-3 or TRBV12-4 and TRBJ2-6; D not certain. Between the trimmed V and J ends, which lost 3 bases and 1 base, there was a span of 4 bases. This CDR3 has 14 residues. DNA for the CDR3: TGTGCCAGCAGTTTCGAATCTGGGGCCAACGTCCTGACTTTC. Translation gives CASSFESGANVLTF.

The genes are TRBV6-5 and TRBJ2-7; D perhaps matches TRBD2 (5 bases). Germline V gene data show CDR1 as MNHEY and CDR2 as SVGAGI. The CDR3 contains 16 residues. V lost 3 bases and J 2 bases, leaving 17 bases between the germline ends. The CDR3 DNA reads TGTGCCAGCAGTTATGGAGGTGGCAATTCTCCCTACGAGCAGTACTTC. Encoded protein: CASSYGGGNSPYEQYF.

This clonotype was observed a handful of times. The chain employs TRBV20-1 and TRBJ2-3, with D unresolved. The CDR3 is made up of 18 amino acids. The germline V gene has CDR1 DFQATT and CDR2 SNEGSKA (reference sequence). V was shortened by 1 base and J by 6 bases, with 26 bases between the two germline ends. The DNA of the CDR3 is TGCAGTGCTAGAGTCCCGGCCCCACATCGTACCAATTCGGATACGCAGTATTTT. Its translation: CSARVPAPHRTNSDTQYF.

The chain recombines TRBV7-2 with TRBJ1-1; D unclear. This CDR3 has 15 residues. CDR1 is SGHTA and CDR2 is FQGNSA in the germline V gene. Trimming removed 0 bases at V and 3 bases at J, with 11 bases between. The CDR3 sequence: CASSLAPVMYTEAFF. As DNA, the CDR3 is TGTGCCAGCAGCTTAGCTCCCGTTATGTACACTGAAGCTTTCTTT.

The gene calls are TRBV6-2 or TRBV6-3 and TRBJ2-3; 7 nucleotides agree with TRBD1. The CDR3 spans 19 residues. Germline V gene sequence: CDR1 MNHEY, CDR2 SVGEGT. V gave up 5 bases and J gave up 6 bases; unmatched junction bases: 23. DNA of the CDR3: TGTGCCAGCAGTCAACCGGCGGCTTCGGGACAGAGCAATTTCGATACGCAGTATTTT. This encodes CASSQPAASGQSNFDTQYF.

This clonotype was detected only a few times. The V and J genes are TRBV7-2 and TRBJ2-7; TRBD1 might be the D (5 bases). The CDR3 spans 14 residues. CDR1 SGHTA and CDR2 FQGNSA come from the germline V gene. Trimming pared 5 bases from V and 3 bases from J, leaving 14 bases between. CDR3 bases: TGTGCCAGCAGCCTACAGGTTCCGGACTACGAGCAGTACTTC. Protein product: CASSLQVPDYEQYF.

This clonotype was detected many times. The chain is built from TRBV7-8 and TRBJ1-6; tentatively, D is TRBD1 (5 bases). In germline, CDR1 is SGHVS, CDR2 FQNEAQ. CDR3 length: 16 residues. The V gene lost 2 bases and the J gene lost 6 bases, with 14 bases spanning the gap. The CDR3, as DNA: TGTGCCAGCAGCTTATATGGGGGGGTATCTAATTCACCCCTCCACTTT. This encodes CASSLYGGVSNSPLHF.

This clonotype was detected many times. This CDR3 reads CASSLGFIQETQYF. For the CDR3, the DNA is TGTGCCAGCAGCTTGGGATTCATCCAAGAGACCCAGTACTTC. The rearrangement joins TRBV5-6 to TRBJ2-5; unclear D gene. Germline assignment: CDR1 SGHDT and CDR2 YYEEEE. V was trimmed by 0 bases and J by 1 base, leaving 7 bases between them. This CDR3 has 14 residues.

The V and J genes are TRBV5-4 and TRBJ2-7; 10 bases fit TRBD1. This CDR3 is 12 amino acids long. CDR1 and CDR2 (germline): SGHNT, YYREEE (reference sequence). J was trimmed by 7 bases and V by 10 bases; bases with no gene match: 8. CDR3 in DNA: TGTGCCTTCCGGGACAGGGGTTTGGAGCAGTACTTC. Translation: CAFRDRGLEQYF.

A few counts support this clonotype. The chain uses TRBV20-1 and TRBJ2-1; 7 positions match TRBD1. From germline, CDR1 is DFQATT and CDR2 SNEGSKA (reference sequence). This CDR3 is built from 13 residues. V shed 2 bases, J shed 5 bases, and the junction held 3 bases outside the gene matches. The CDR3 protein is CSARLGTDNEQFF. In nucleotides, the CDR3 is TGCAGTGCTAGACTTGGGACAGACAATGAGCAGTTCTTC.